The sequence of this TCR beta chain was determined in a study of cytomegalovirus exposure and HLA in healthy donors. TCRdb keeps only in-frame clones here, not all; method: immunoSEQ multiplex PCR. The sample carries over 250,000 clones, 65% to 90% recorded once. Of note for this clone: Its antigen is as yet unknown.

Overall study findings and caveats: Through in vitro validation, three CMV-associated chains were shown to be specific for CMV antigens. Rarity held for most TCR sequences, but there were some public TCRs that occurred in many donors.

The sequence was obtained from a young woman in good health and CMV-seronegative. The specimen sequenced was PBMCs.

For the CDR3, the DNA is TGTGCCATCAGTGGAGGGGAGGGCACAGATACGCAGTATTTT. Its translation: CAISGGEGTDTQYF. The V call is TRBV10-3, the J call TRBJ2-3; TRBD2 is a possible D gene (6 bases). The CDR3 length is 14 residues. Trimming took off 4 bases at V and 1 base at J, with 9 bases between the two ends. Germline loops: CDR1 ENHRY, CDR2 SYGVKD.